This is a list of T cell receptor beta chains from one sample in a study of CD8 T cells in ankylosing spondylitis. TCRdb re-derived calls from the 5' RACE reads in MiXCR, one entry per CDR3 protein. The table records about 510,000 distinct CDR3 sequences, less than 6% of them present only once. The sample comprised blood, either unsorted or a sorted T cell fraction (not recorded which). Every receptor here comes from a male donor with ankylosing spondylitis. Each CDR3 is given with its conserved first and last residue. Fields, in order: CDR3 protein, CDR3 DNA, D gene, clone size, V gene, J gene. A D gene is named only where the DNA matches it firmly. Each size is once, few, many, or a class for an expanded clone.

CDR3: CASSQLIAGTGKAFF
DNA: TGCGCCAGCAGCCAATTAATCGCCGGGACAGGGAAAGCTTTCTTT
D: TRBD1
size: many
V: TRBV4-1
J: TRBJ1-1

CDR3: CASSYNRGPEAFF
DNA: TGTGCCAGCAGTTACAACAGGGGGCCTGAAGCTTTCTTT
D: TRBD1
size: many
V: TRBV12-3/TRBV12-4
J: TRBJ1-1

CDR3: CASSPSGDFYEQYF
DNA: TGTGCCAGCTCACCGTCGGGGGACTTCTACGAGCAGTACTTC
D: NA
size: few
V: TRBV18
J: TRBJ2-7

CDR3: CASSLAGALFTDTQYF
DNA: TGTGCCAGCAGCTTGGCAGGGGCCCTTTTCACAGATACGCAGTATTTT
D: NA
size: many
V: TRBV7-8
J: TRBJ2-3

CDR3: CASRERSNRSNGYTF
DNA: TGTGCCAGCAGGGAACGGTCCAATCGCTCCAACGGCTACACCTTC
D: NA
size: many
V: TRBV6-2/TRBV6-3
J: TRBJ1-2

CDR3: CASRYGVSLNTEAFF
DNA: TGTGCCAGCAGGTACGGGGTGTCCTTGAACACTGAAGCTTTCTTT
D: NA
size: many
V: TRBV6-5
J: TRBJ1-1

CDR3: CASSFGGRGEAFF
DNA: TGTGCCAGCAGTTTCGGGGGGCGGGGTGAAGCTTTCTTT
D: NA
size: many
V: TRBV7-9
J: TRBJ1-1

CDR3: CASSPGSNEKLFF
DNA: TGTGCCAGCAGCCCCGGCTCAAATGAAAAACTGTTTTTT
D: NA
size: many
V: TRBV12-3/TRBV12-4
J: TRBJ1-4

CDR3: CASMRIPYNEQFF
DNA: TGCGCCAGCATGCGGATCCCTTACAATGAGCAGTTCTTC
D: NA
size: many
V: TRBV10-2
J: TRBJ2-1

CDR3: CASRLGQMNTEAFF
DNA: TGTGCCAGCAGACTGGGACAAATGAACACTGAAGCTTTCTTT
D: NA
size: many
V: TRBV25-1
J: TRBJ1-1

CDR3: CASSLAVRTDTQYF
DNA: TGTGCCAGCAGCTTGGCGGTACGCACAGATACGCAGTATTTT
D: NA
size: many
V: TRBV7-2
J: TRBJ2-3

CDR3: CASSSSGGNTEAFF
DNA: TGTGCCAGCAGTTCCAGTGGCGGGAACACTGAAGCTTTCTTT
D: NA
size: many
V: TRBV27
J: TRBJ1-1

CDR3: CASSLATYTDTQYF
DNA: TGTGCCAGCAGCTTAGCCACGTACACAGATACGCAGTATTTT
D: NA
size: many
V: TRBV7-3
J: TRBJ2-3